This T cell receptor (beta chain) was sequenced for a study of shared clonotypes between healthy human individuals. The unsorted PBMC replicate PCRs were performed with about 290 ng DNA, tens of thousands of T cell genomes. Method: immunoSEQ multiplex PCR; TCRdb's copy keeps in-frame clones and lacks some. In the table there are around 530,000 clones, just over 75% of which are singletons. The CDR3 sequence is 15 residues long. With 5 bases clipped from V and 7 bases from J, the junction kept 8 bases outside the gene matches. Germline lookup yields CDR1 SNHLY and CDR2 FYNNEI. Study findings and constraints: Clonotype sharing levels among donors were expected to vary with sequencing depth.

Samples left unsorted employed about 100 million PBMCs for genomic DNA. Of note for this clone: Its cognate antigen is unknown.

The sequenced sample consisted of PBMCs. The chain employs TRBV2 and TRBJ2-2, with 9 positions matching TRBD1. The TCR originated in a woman aged 35 to 49 in good health. Some clones in this sample may be carry-over from other donors' samples. The CDR3 bases are TGTGCCAGCAGTAAAAAACAGGGGGCTCTCGGGGAGCTGTTTTTT. Translating gives CASSKKQGALGELFF.